The text below deals with one TCR beta chain. This clonotype was found many times. There is no known antigen for this receptor. Per-nucleotide qualities are absent, and no much larger clonotype sits a single base away. This sample stems from a study of regulatory T cells in long-lasting Graves disease (dated by TCRdb to 2020 to 2022). At the level of the whole study: Persistent Graves' disease was defined as persistently positive TSH receptor autoantibodies together with antithyroid drug treatment for over 5 years. Persistent Graves' disease patients were compared with newly diagnosed Graves' disease patients by peripheral blood TCR sequencing and RNA sequencing. The study was conducted in China and was registered as a clinical trial. TCR sequencing covered 13 persistent and around 20 newly diagnosed Graves' disease patients, around 33 samples in total. In the clinical cohort, patients with persistent Graves' disease had used antithyroid drugs for an average of about 9.3 years. What the study reported, not specific to this receptor: TRBV28, TRBJ1-2 and TRBJ2-5 were preferentially used in persistent disease, while TRBV20-1 and TRBJ2-1 were favored in newly diagnosed disease. Only the TCR beta chain was sequenced and analyzed. Persistent Graves' disease patients showed lower TCR Shannon entropy and fewer highly expanded clones than newly diagnosed patients, suggesting clonal expansion. As a limitation, the authors acknowledged that the small sample size may reduce accuracy. A larger number of public clonotypes was shared among persistent patients (more than 2,500) than among newly diagnosed patients (approximately 1,000). Only peripheral blood was studied, because thyroid tissue, the primary lesion, was inaccessible.

Looking up the germline V gene yields CDR1 MNHNS and CDR2 SASEGT. At the junction V is shortened by 2 bases and J by 2 bases, with 16 bases in between. The cysteine opens and the phenylalanine closes a CDR3 of 18 amino acids. CDR3 DNA only is kept here, 54 bases in frame from base 1. The library was produced with multiplex PCR. The sequencer listed for this sample is Illumina HiSeq 4000. CDR3 regions were amplified by Arm-PCR with iRepertoire HTBI primers to construct TCR beta libraries. Before sequencing, the PCR products underwent gel purification. The authors' analysis ran thus. Gene usage analysis of CDR3 amino acid clonotypes used the approximately 62 TRBV and 11 to 15 TRBJ segments found across samples. COPE and FqMerger were used to merge filtered high-quality paired reads into contigs. Contigs were aligned with BLAST to IMGT TRBV, TRBD and TRBJ reference genes, and CDR3 was defined per IMGT. Clonotypes above 0.1% frequency were classified as highly expanded clones. Shannon entropy was used to measure repertoire diversity, and the Gini coefficient was used to measure V-J evenness. A clonotype found in more than one individual was treated as public. Starting from the raw public reads, TCRdb applied fastp trimming at Q25, assembled clones with MiXCR and retained in-frame beta chains. Identical CDR3 protein sequences are pooled into one entry, listed with their most common genes and DNA. The V and J calls were determined by TCRdb, not by the authors. In all, the sample holds fewer than 400,000 distinct CDR3 sequences, and 15% to 20% of those were seen once. The ten largest clones capture 25% to 30% of the sample.

Reading the label with the study, this specimen's time point is: persistent/refractory GD, antithyroid drugs over 5 years with positive TRAb. RNA was extracted from PBMCs in TRIzol for both TCR sequencing and RNA sequencing. The diagnosis of Graves' disease was made according to American Thyroid Association guidelines. The patients came from an endocrinology department in Xi'an, China. Each patient gave around 9.2 milliliters of peripheral blood, collected in an EDTA anticoagulant tube. Ficoll Paque Plus density gradient separation was used to isolate PBMCs, and no additional T cell sorting was done. An Agilent 2100 Bioanalyzer and agarose gel were used to assess RNA quality, and a NanoDrop 2000 was used to measure RNA concentration.

This TCR was sampled from a female donor with Graves disease. The chain is encoded by TRBV6-1 joined to TRBJ2-6, and the D gene may be TRBD2, 5 bases matching. The sequencing used peripheral blood mononuclear cells (PBMCs), collected when the disease was refractory, from a patient treated with antithyroid drugs. The DNA sequence is TGTGCCAGCAGTGAACAACCCCTAGCCGGGGCTGGGGCCAACGTCCTGACTTTC. Its protein reads: CASSEQPLAGAGANVLTF.